The 28 T cell receptor beta chains reported below all come from one sample, sequenced in a study of T cell repertoires in cytomegalovirus infection. Via MiXCR, TCRdb re-called the reads, giving one row per CDR3 protein. Here the sample spans about 270,000 distinct CDR3 sequences, about 20% being singletons. Their specific antigens are unknown. This specimen was cultured PBMCs, taken from culture after CMV antigen stimulation. The source of these receptors is a human donor in good health (CMV status not recorded). Some clones in this sample may be carry-over from other donors' samples.

This clonotype was recorded many times. The rearrangement links TRBV6-1 to TRBJ2-1, with D tentatively TRBD1 (8 bases). CDR3 length: 18 amino acids. The V end lost 5 bases, the J end lost 1 base, and 21 bases lay between the germline ends. Looked up from germline, CDR1 is MNHNS and CDR2 is SASEGT. The DNA of the CDR3 is TGTGCCAGCAGTAAATTCGAACAGGGGGGGACATCCTACAATGAGCAGTTCTTC. Translated: CASSKFEQGGTSYNEQFF.

This chain connects TRBV4-3 to TRBJ2-1; unclear D gene. Germline CDR1 LGHNA, CDR2 YSLEER. This CDR3 comprises 14 residues. The germline V and J ends were trimmed by 0 bases and 9 bases, with 12 bases remaining between them. CDR3 amino acids: CASSQDATSGEQFF. For the CDR3, the DNA is TGCGCCAGCAGCCAAGACGCTACCTCGGGTGAGCAGTTCTTC.

This clonotype occurred a few times. This chain uses TRBV11-1 with TRBJ2-7, with D perhaps matching TRBD1 or TRBD2 (5 bases each). Germline V gives CDR1 SGHAT, CDR2 FQDESV (reference sequence). The CDR3 totals 16 residues. The V gene lost 2 bases and the J gene lost 2 bases, with 16 bases spanning the gap. The CDR3 DNA is TGTGCCAGCAGCTTATATCGAGCTGGGGGAACCTACGAGCAGTACTTC. Translation gives CASSLYRAGGTYEQYF.

The rearrangement links TRBV18 to TRBJ1-1; D is ambiguous. Per the germline V gene, CDR1 is KGHSH and CDR2 is LQKENI. The CDR3 loop spans 15 amino acids. Trimming pared 2 bases from V and 5 bases from J, leaving 15 bases between. In DNA form, the CDR3 reads TGTGCCAGCTCACCAACACCGGGAGGGAGTACTGAAGCTTTCTTT. Its translation is CASSPTPGGSTEAFF.

This clonotype was recorded a few times. CDR3: CASSQGGAGNTIYF. The CDR3 DNA is TGCGCCAGCAGCCAGGGCGGGGCTGGAAACACCATATATTTT. V is TRBV4-1 and J is TRBJ1-3; D is ambiguous. Looked up from germline, CDR1 is MGHRA and CDR2 is YSYEKL. This CDR3 contains 14 residues. V was cut by 3 bases and J by 2 bases, with 8 bases left in between.

This chain links TRBV19 with TRBJ1-1, with 7 bases fitting TRBD1. V lost 9 bases to trimming and J lost 5 bases; unmatched junction nucleotides: 12. Germline CDR1 is LNHDA and CDR2 is SQIVND (reference sequence). The CDR3 is 14 residues long. The CDR3 DNA is TGTGCCAGCATCAGGGGGGCCCTTGGTACTGAAGCTTTCTTT. Its translation is CASIRGALGTEAFF.

The rearrangement uses TRBV12-3 or TRBV12-4 and TRBJ1-1; no definite D call. Trimming took 7 bases from V and 8 from J, leaving 11 bases between them. The CDR3 length is 11 residues. The CDR3 is CASISYEEAFF. The DNA of the CDR3 is TGTGCCAGCATCTCATACGAAGAAGCTTTCTTT.

The J gene is TRBJ2-7, the V gene TRBV2; TRBD1 matches 10 bases. The V gene's germline CDR1 is SNHLY and CDR2 FYNNEI. V was pared by 8 bases and J by 9 bases, with 7 bases of the junction left unmatched. CDR3 length: 12 residues. In DNA form, the CDR3 reads TGTGCCAGCCGGGACAGGGGTTTAAGGCAGTACGTC. Translated, it gives CASRDRGLRQYV.

This clonotype has only a few counts. The chain combines TRBV7-2 with TRBJ1-3; D perhaps matches TRBD1 (5 bases). Trimming removed 6 bases from V and 2 bases from J, with 8 bases in between. Per the germline V gene, CDR1 is SGHTA and CDR2 is FQGNSA. The CDR3 totals 13 residues. As DNA, the CDR3 is TGTGCCAGCAGTGGGGGACCTGGAAACACCATATATTTT. It is translated as CASSGGPGNTIYF.

This clonotype was detected a few times. V is TRBV13 and J is TRBJ1-1, with a possible D match to TRBD1 (5 bases). This CDR3 has 14 residues. CDR1 and CDR2 (germline): PRHDT, FYEKMQ (reference sequence). V gave up 5 bases and J gave up 5 bases, with 15 bases separating them. This CDR3 reads CASSTYAGETEAFF. In nucleotides, the CDR3 is TGTGCCAGCAGCACCTACGCGGGGGAGACTGAAGCTTTCTTT.

About this clonotype itself: A much larger clone differs by one base, so this may be a read error. The chain employs TRBV7-2 and TRBJ2-2; possible D gene TRBD2, 6 bases. This CDR3 region has 14 residues. In germline, CDR1 is SGHTA, CDR2 FQGNSA. CDR3 sequence: CASSLGPRGGEPFF. The DNA for the CDR3 is TGTGCCAGCAGCTTAGGCCCACGCGGCGGGGAGCCGTTTTTT.

This clonotype was observed many times. The rearrangement joins TRBV29-1 to TRBJ2-3, with TRBD2 matching over 8 bases. The junction had 5 bases not matched to a gene; V was cut back by 5 bases and J by 1 base. The CDR3 runs 14 residues. Germline V gene data show CDR1 as SQVTM and CDR2 as ANQGSEA. The DNA of the CDR3 is TGCAGCGTTCCCCGGGGGGGTGGCACAGATACGCAGTATTTT. It encodes CSVPRGGGTDTQYF.

This clonotype has more than one count but fewer than ten. The rearrangement uses TRBV19 and TRBJ2-5; TRBD2 matches 10 bases. With V trimmed by 2 bases and J by 5 bases, 5 bases remained unmatched. Germline-derived CDR1 and CDR2 are LNHDA and SQIVND (reference sequence). The CDR3 sequence is 15 residues long. The CDR3 nucleotides are TGTGCCAGTAGTATAAGCCTAGCGGGAGTTGAGACCCAGTACTTC. Translation gives CASSISLAGVETQYF.

This clonotype was counted between two and nine times. V gene TRBV12-3 or TRBV12-4 combines with J gene TRBJ2-2; weak D call: TRBD2 (5 bases). V lost 0 bases to trimming and J lost 6 bases, with 8 bases between them. The CDR3 is 14 residues long. CDR3 protein: CASSLAGVAGELFF. The CDR3 nucleotides are TGTGCCAGCAGTTTAGCGGGAGTGGCCGGGGAGCTGTTTTTT.

The chain recombines TRBV30 with TRBJ2-5; D call uncertain. Deletions cut 0 bases from V and 7 bases from J, with 12 bases between. This CDR3 spans 13 amino acids. CDR1 GTSNPN and CDR2 SVGIG come from the germline V gene (reference sequence). CDR3 DNA: TGTGCCTGGAGTGTACGGAGTGAAGGGACCCAGTACTTC. This gives the protein CAWSVRSEGTQYF. The variable domain in full, completed from reference TRBV30 and TRBJ2-5, reads SQTIHQWPATLVQPVGSPLSLECTVEGTSNPNLYWYRQAAGRGLQLLFYSVGIGQISSEVPQNLSASRPQDRQFILSSKKLLLSDSGFYLCAWSVRSEGTQYFGPGTRLLVL.

In this sample, this clonotype turned up many times. For the CDR3, the DNA is TGTGCCAGCAGCTTTGGACCCCCCCCAGAGACCCAGTACTTC. Its protein is CASSFGPPPETQYF. The V gene is TRBV7-2, the J gene TRBJ2-5; no reliable D call. This CDR3 region has 14 residues. Germline CDR1 is SGHTA and CDR2 is FQGNSA. V was cut by 3 bases and J by 4 bases, with 12 bases left in between.

There are a few counts of this clonotype. The chain carries TRBV6-5 and TRBJ2-1; D might be TRBD1 (6 bases). Germline V lookup: CDR1 MNHEY, CDR2 SVGAGI. V lost 1 base to trimming and J lost 6 bases, with 10 bases between them. The CDR3 spans 14 residues. CDR3 sequence (DNA): TGTGCCAGCAGTTACTACAGGGCCAGCAATGAGCAGTTCTTC. Translated: CASSYYRASNEQFF.

This chain joins TRBV5-6 and TRBJ1-2; D is ambiguous. CDR3 size: 14 residues. Trimming shortened V by 4 bases and J by 0 bases, and 10 bases separated the two germline ends. Per the germline V gene, CDR1 is SGHDT and CDR2 is YYEEEE. In DNA form, the CDR3 reads TGTGCCAGCAGCCGGACGGCAGCTAACTATGGCTACACCTTC. This encodes CASSRTAANYGYTF.

Many counts were recorded for this clonotype. The chain joins TRBV6-5 to TRBJ2-1; the match to TRBD2 covers 12 bases. V was pared by 5 bases and J by 9 bases, with 11 bases of the junction left unmatched. CDR1 MNHEY and CDR2 SVGAGI come from the germline V gene. The length of the CDR3 is 16 residues. CDR3 amino acids: CASSILTSGRPGEQFF. DNA for the CDR3: TGTGCCAGCAGTATCCTTACTAGCGGGAGGCCTGGTGAGCAGTTCTTC.

The rearrangement joins TRBV9 to TRBJ2-7; D possibly uses TRBD1 or TRBD2 (5 bases each). Germline V lookup: CDR1 SGDLS, CDR2 YYNGEE. The length of the CDR3 is 16 residues. Trimming took off 0 bases at V and 1 base at J, with 14 bases between the two ends. This CDR3 reads CASSVEEVGASYEQYV. The CDR3 DNA reads TGTGCCAGCAGCGTAGAGGAAGTCGGGGCGTCCTACGAGCAGTACGTC.

This clonotype was found a few times. J is TRBJ2-5 and V is TRBV18; 8 positions match TRBD1. V lost 1 base to trimming and J lost 5 bases; unmatched junction nucleotides: 0. Looked up from germline, CDR1 is KGHSH and CDR2 is LQKENI. The CDR3 totals 13 residues. The CDR3 region has the DNA TGTGCCAGCTCACCACGGACAGGGGAGACCCAGTACTTC. Residues: CASSPRTGETQYF.

This clonotype has more than one count but fewer than ten. The rearrangement links TRBV29-1 to TRBJ2-1; weak D call: TRBD1 (5 bases). There are 15 residues in the CDR3. Germline CDR1 is SQVTM and CDR2 is ANQGSEA. The V and J ends lost 0 bases and 4 bases respectively, with 13 bases between them. The CDR3 reads CSVEDRLGAYNEQFF. The CDR3 DNA reads TGCAGCGTTGAAGATCGCCTAGGGGCGTACAATGAGCAGTTCTTC.

The chain links TRBV11-2 to TRBJ2-1; D remains ambiguous. V was pared by 5 bases and J by 5 bases, with 7 bases between. In germline, CDR1 is SGHAT, CDR2 FQNNGV. The CDR3 has 12 amino acids. The CDR3 here is CASSPHDNEQFF. DNA of the CDR3: TGTGCCAGCAGCCCCCATGACAATGAGCAGTTCTTC.

The chain joins TRBV19 to TRBJ1-2; D is ambiguous. The CDR3 sequence is 13 residues long. The V end was cut by 10 bases, the J end by 3 bases, with 15 bases between. From germline, CDR1 is LNHDA and CDR2 SQIVND (reference sequence). The CDR3 region is CATLSPSDYGYTF. For the CDR3, the DNA is TGTGCCACCCTCTCCCCCTCGGACTATGGCTACACCTTC.

This clonotype turned up a few times. V is TRBV6-2 or TRBV6-3 and J is TRBJ2-7; 7 bases are a match to TRBD1. The V gene's germline CDR1 is MNHEY and CDR2 SVGEGT. V lost 5 bases and J lost 6; bases outside the gene matches: 10. The CDR3 sequence is 14 residues long. CDR3: CASSGSGTDGEQYF. For the CDR3, the DNA is TGTGCCAGCAGTGGTTCCGGGACAGACGGCGAGCAGTACTTC.

This clonotype was seen at least ten times. The chain employs TRBV7-2 and TRBJ1-2; 10 bases are shared with TRBD1. The CDR3 is 14 residues long. Trimming took 5 bases from V and 4 from J; bases not matched to a gene: 4. Germline V lookup: CDR1 SGHTA, CDR2 FQGNSA. In DNA, the CDR3 is TGTGCCAGCAGCCTGGGACAGGGGAGCTATGGCTACACCTTC. It translates to CASSLGQGSYGYTF.

This clonotype is a singleton in its sample. J is TRBJ1-2 and V is TRBV28; 11 positions match TRBD1. Losses at the gene ends were 8 bases for V and 8 bases for J; bases not matched to a gene: 10. The germline gives CDR1 MDHEN, CDR2 SYDVKM. The CDR3 runs to 14 residues. The CDR3 sequence: CASGDGQGAGGYTF. As DNA, the CDR3 is TGTGCCAGCGGAGACGGACAGGGGGCTGGAGGCTACACCTTC.

Only a few counts were recorded for this clonotype. J is TRBJ2-5 and V is TRBV19; 8 bases are a match to TRBD1. Germline-derived CDR1 and CDR2 are LNHDA and SQIVND (reference sequence). This CDR3 has 16 residues. Unmatched junction bases numbered 14, after V lost 8 bases and J lost 3 bases. In DNA, the CDR3 is TGTGCCAGTTCTGGCGCCGGACAGGGCACTGAAGAGACCCAGTACTTC. Its protein is CASSGAGQGTEETQYF. The variable domain in full, completed from reference TRBV19 and TRBJ2-5, reads DGGITQSPKYLFRKEGQNVTLSCEQNLNHDAMYWYRQDPGQGLRLIYYSQIVNDFQKGDIAEGYSVSREKKESFPLTVTSAQKNPTAFYLCASSGAGQGTEETQYFGPGTRLLVL.